Given below is one TCR beta chain in context. This sample includes further DNA sequences coding for the same CDR3. Primers for the PCR totalled 60 Vbeta and 13 Jbeta. This table comes from immunoSEQ multiplex PCR, and its TCRdb copy is limited to in-frame clones, with some not included. The sample lists 45,000 to 65,000 clones; 82% were seen once. These data originate in a study of cytomegalovirus exposure and HLA in healthy donors. This CDR3 has 14 residues. Germline V gene lookup returns CDR1 SGHNT and CDR2 YYREEE (reference sequence). The V segment lost 2 bases and the J segment 4 bases; nucleotides outside the gene matches: 2.

This clonotype originated in a woman aged 18-35 years in good health and CMV-seronegative. The sample comprised PBMCs. The genes are TRBV5-4 and TRBJ1-3; 8 nucleotides line up with TRBD1. The CDR3 spells CASSFRGRGNTIYF. DNA for the CDR3: TGTGCCAGCAGCTTCAGGGGGCGCGGAAACACCATATATTTT. Full variable domain (outside the CDR3, taken from reference TRBV5-4 and TRBJ1-3): ETGVTQSPTHLIKTRGQQVTLRCSSQSGHNTVSWYQQALGQGPQFIFQYYREEENGRGNFPPRFSGLQFPNYSSELNVNALELDDSALYLCASSFRGRGNTIYFGEGSWLTVV.